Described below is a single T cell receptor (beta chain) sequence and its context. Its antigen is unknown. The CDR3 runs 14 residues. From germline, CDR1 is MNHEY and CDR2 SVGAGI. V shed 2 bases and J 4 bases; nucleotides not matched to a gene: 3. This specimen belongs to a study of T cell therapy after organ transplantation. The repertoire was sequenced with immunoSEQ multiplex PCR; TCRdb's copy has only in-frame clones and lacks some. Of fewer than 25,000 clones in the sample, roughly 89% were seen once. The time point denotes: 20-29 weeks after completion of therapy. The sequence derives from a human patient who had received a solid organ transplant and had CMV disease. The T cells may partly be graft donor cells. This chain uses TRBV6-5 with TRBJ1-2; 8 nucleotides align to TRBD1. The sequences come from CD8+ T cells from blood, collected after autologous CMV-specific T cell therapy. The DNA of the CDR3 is TGTGCCAGCAGTTACGGGACAGGAAGCTATGGCTACACCTTC. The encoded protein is CASSYGTGSYGYTF.